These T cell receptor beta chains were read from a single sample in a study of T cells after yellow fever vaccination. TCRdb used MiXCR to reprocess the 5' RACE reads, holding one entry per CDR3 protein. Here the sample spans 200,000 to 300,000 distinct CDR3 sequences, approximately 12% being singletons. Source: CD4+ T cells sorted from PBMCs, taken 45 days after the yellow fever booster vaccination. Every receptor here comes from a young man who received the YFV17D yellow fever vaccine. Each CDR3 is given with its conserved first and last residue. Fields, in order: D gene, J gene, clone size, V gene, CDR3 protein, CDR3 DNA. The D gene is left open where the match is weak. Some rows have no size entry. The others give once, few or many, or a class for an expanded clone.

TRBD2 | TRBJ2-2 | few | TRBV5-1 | CASSEGGSGTGELFF | TGCGCCAGCAGCGAGGGCGGGAGTGGCACCGGGGAGCTGTTTTTT
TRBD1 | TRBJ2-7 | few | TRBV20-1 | CSAKREDRSYPYEQYF | TGCAGTGCTAAGCGAGAGGACAGGAGCTATCCCTACGAGCAGTACTTC
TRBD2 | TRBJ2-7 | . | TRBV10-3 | CAISNGLAGAPLYEQYF | TGTGCCATCAGTAATGGACTAGCGGGAGCCCCCCTGTACGAGCAGTACTTC
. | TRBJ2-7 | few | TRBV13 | CASSRGWPYEQYF | TGTGCCAGCAGCCGTGGTTGGCCCTACGAGCAGTACTTC
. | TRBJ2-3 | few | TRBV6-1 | CASRGGARTDTQYF | TGTGCCAGCAGGGGGGGAGCGCGCACAGATACGCAGTATTTT
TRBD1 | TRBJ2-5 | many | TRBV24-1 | CATSDPPGQGPETQYF | TGTGCCACCAGTGATCCACCGGGACAGGGACCAGAGACCCAGTACTTC
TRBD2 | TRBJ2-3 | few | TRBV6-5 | CASSLAGAPKDTQYF | TGTGCCAGCAGCTTAGCGGGAGCCCCCAAAGATACGCAGTATTTT
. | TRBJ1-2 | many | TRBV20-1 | CSATGGYGYTF | TGCAGTGCTACAGGCGGGTATGGCTACACCTTC
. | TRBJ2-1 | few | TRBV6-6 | CASRPIPPEQFF | TGTGCCAGCAGACCAATCCCCCCTGAGCAGTTCTTC
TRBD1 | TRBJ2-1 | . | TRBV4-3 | CASSPRGQGAVGTKYNEQFF | TGCGCCAGCAGCCCCCGGGGACAGGGGGCAGTAGGGACTAAGTACAATGAGCAGTTCTTC
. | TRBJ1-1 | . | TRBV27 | CASRGAFF | TGTGCCAGCAGGGGAGCTTTCTTT
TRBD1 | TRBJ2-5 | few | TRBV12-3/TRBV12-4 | CASSSWTGEETQYF | TGTGCCAGCAGTTCCTGGACAGGGGAGGAGACCCAGTACTTC
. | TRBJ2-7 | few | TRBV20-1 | CSARLTALGEQYF | TGCAGTGCTAGACTGACAGCCTTGGGCGAGCAGTACTTC
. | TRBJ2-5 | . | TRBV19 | CASRTPGETQYF | TGTGCCAGTAGGACACCAGGGGAGACCCAGTACTTC
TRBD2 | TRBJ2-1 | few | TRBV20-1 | CSARDPSGGYNEQFF | TGCAGTGCTAGAGATCCTAGCGGGGGCTACAATGAGCAGTTCTTC
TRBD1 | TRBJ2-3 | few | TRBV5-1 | CASSTGQELPMGTQYF | TGCGCCAGCAGCACTGGACAGGAATTGCCAATGGGTACGCAGTATTTT
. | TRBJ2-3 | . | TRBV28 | CASSLKLLSDTQYF | TGTGCCAGCAGTTTAAAGCTTCTGTCAGATACGCAGTATTTT
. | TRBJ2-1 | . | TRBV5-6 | CASSANLWGEQFF | TGTGCCAGCAGCGCCAATTTGTGGGGGGAGCAGTTCTTC
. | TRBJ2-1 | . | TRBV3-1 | CASSQSGQGVGGEQFF | TGTGCCAGCAGCCAAAGTGGCCAGGGGGTGGGAGGTGAGCAGTTCTTC
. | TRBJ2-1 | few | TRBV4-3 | CASSQGVSGLSNEQFF | TGCGCCAGCAGCCAAGGAGTCAGCGGGCTTAGCAATGAGCAGTTCTTC
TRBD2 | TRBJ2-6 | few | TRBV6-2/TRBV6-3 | CASSYRYGLAGDSGANVLTF | TGTGCCAGCAGTTACCGATATGGACTAGCGGGAGACTCTGGGGCCAACGTCCTGACTTTC
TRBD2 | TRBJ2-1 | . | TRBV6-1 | CASSTQLAGQNEQFF | TGTGCCAGCAGTACCCAACTAGCGGGACAAAATGAGCAGTTCTTC
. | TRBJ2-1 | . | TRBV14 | CASSQEPGKSSYNEQFF | TGTGCCAGCAGCCAAGAACCAGGGAAGAGCTCCTACAATGAGCAGTTCTTC
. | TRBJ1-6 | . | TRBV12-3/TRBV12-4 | CASSMVGGIRNSPLHF | TGTGCCAGCAGCATGGTTGGGGGGATAAGGAATTCACCCCTCCACTTT
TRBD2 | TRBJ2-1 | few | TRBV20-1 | CSAGGAINEQFF | TGCAGTGCGGGAGGGGCTATCAATGAGCAGTTCTTC
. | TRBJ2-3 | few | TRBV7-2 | CASSLPYRTDTQYF | TGTGCCAGCAGCTTACCGTACCGCACAGATACGCAGTATTTT
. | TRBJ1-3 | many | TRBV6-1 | CASTLDTPSGNTIYF | TGTGCCAGCACTCTCGATACACCGTCTGGAAACACCATATATTTT
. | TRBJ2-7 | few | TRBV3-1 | CASSQGTAGYEQYF | TGTGCCAGCAGCCAGGGGACTGCCGGATACGAGCAGTACTTC
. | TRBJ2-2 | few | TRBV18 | CASSPTANTGELFF | TGTGCCAGCTCACCAACAGCGAACACCGGGGAGCTGTTTTTT
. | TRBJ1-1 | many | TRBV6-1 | CASTLPGTEAFF | TGTGCCAGCACGCTCCCGGGGACTGAAGCTTTCTTT
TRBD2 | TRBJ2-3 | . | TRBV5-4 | CASSLVGGVAGERQYF | TGTGCCAGCAGCTTGGTCGGTGGTGTAGCGGGAGAGCGGCAGTATTTT
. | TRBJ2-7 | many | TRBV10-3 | CAISEGTVSSYEQYF | TGTGCCATCAGTGAGGGGACCGTAAGCTCCTACGAGCAGTACTTC
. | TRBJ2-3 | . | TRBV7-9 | CATRHMDRDTQYF | TGTGCCACCAGACACATGGATAGGGATACGCAGTATTTT
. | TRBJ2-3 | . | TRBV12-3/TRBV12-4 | CASSLIPLGARGADTQYF | TGTGCCAGCAGTTTAATCCCTTTGGGGGCTAGAGGGGCAGATACGCAGTATTTT
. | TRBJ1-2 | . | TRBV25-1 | CASTGSHGYTF | TGTGCCAGCACGGGAAGTCATGGCTACACCTTC
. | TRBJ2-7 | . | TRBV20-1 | CSARDRRGSYYEQYF | TGCAGTGCTAGAGATCGGCGGGGTAGTTACTACGAGCAGTACTTC
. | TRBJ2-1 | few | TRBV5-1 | CASSLTGDVNEQFF | TGCGCCAGCAGCCTAACGGGTGACGTAAATGAGCAGTTCTTC
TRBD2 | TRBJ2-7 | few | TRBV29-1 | CSVAPAGGKTYEQYF | TGCAGCGTTGCCCCTGCGGGGGGGAAGACCTACGAGCAGTACTTC
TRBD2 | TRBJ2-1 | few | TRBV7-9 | CASTLAARDEQFF | TGTGCCAGCACCCTAGCGGCGAGGGATGAGCAGTTCTTC
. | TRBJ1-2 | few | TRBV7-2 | CASSSRANYGYTF | TGTGCCAGCAGCTCCAGGGCCAACTATGGCTACACCTTC
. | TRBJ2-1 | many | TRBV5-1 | CASSLALDEQFF | TGCGCCAGCAGCTTGGCCTTGGATGAGCAGTTCTTC
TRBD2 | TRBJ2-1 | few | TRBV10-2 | CASSVGLAGGNEQFF | TGCGCCAGCAGTGTCGGACTAGCGGGAGGGAACGAGCAGTTCTTC
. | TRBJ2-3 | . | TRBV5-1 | CSSRGSGTDTQYF | TGCTCCAGCAGGGGATCGGGCACAGATACGCAGTATTTT
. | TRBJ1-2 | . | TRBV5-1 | CASSSAGDAGGYTF | TGCGCCAGCAGCTCCGCCGGGGATGCTGGGGGCTACACCTTC
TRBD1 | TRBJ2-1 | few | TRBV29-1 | CSVDRGPNNEQFF | TGCAGCGTCGACAGGGGCCCCAACAATGAGCAGTTCTTC
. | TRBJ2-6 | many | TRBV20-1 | CSAEGGLGANVLTF | TGCAGTGCCGAGGGGGGGCTGGGGGCCAACGTCCTGACTTTC
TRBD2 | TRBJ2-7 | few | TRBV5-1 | CASSTGTSGDYEQYF | TGCGCCAGCAGCACCGGGACTAGCGGGGACTACGAGCAGTACTTC
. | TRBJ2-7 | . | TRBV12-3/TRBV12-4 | CASSYSLRDYEQYF | TGTGCCAGCAGCTATTCCCTTCGGGACTACGAGCAGTACTTC
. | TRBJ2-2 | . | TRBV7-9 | CASSSQLHSTGELFF | TGTGCCAGCAGCTCTCAACTCCATTCCACCGGGGAGCTGTTTTTT
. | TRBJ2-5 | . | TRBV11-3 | CASSLIDTETQYF | TGTGCCAGCAGCTTAATCGACACGGAAACCCAGTACTTC